The sample holds a few counts of the clone carrying this TCR beta chain. Primers: 60 Vbeta forward and 13 Jbeta reverse. As handled by the study authors: It was a later analysis that counted tens of millions of unique TCR beta chains, of which roughly 10 million were shared. Using immunoSEQ multiplex PCR, the repertoire was profiled, and TCRdb retains in-frame clones only, with some absent. Clone size and V and J calls were adopted from that table, with D and trimming inferred from the DNA. This sample has 100,000 to 150,000 clones, with roughly 83% found just once. CDR1 is MDHEN, CDR2 SYDVKM, per germline. V was clipped by 2 bases and J by 5 bases, with 7 bases between them. The CDR3 runs 12 residues. The data were obtained in a study of cytomegalovirus exposure and HLA in healthy donors. Study summary: Early on, a data release was issued that held approximately 78 million unique TCRs from HLA-typed donors. Falling in the Caucasian-associated ancestry cluster were about four fifths of 398 genotyped donors.

Sequencing was done on a sample of PBMCs. The TCR sequence derives from a man between 18 and 35 years old in good health and CMV-seropositive. The V call is TRBV28, the J call TRBJ2-7, with D unresolved. The CDR3 spells CASSLEPDEQYF. In nucleotides, the CDR3 is TGTGCCAGCAGTTTAGAGCCTGACGAGCAGTACTTC.